The next 3 T cell receptor beta chains were all read from a single sample in a study of blood T cell repertoires in COVID-19. The protocol was immunoSEQ multiplex PCR, while the TCRdb copy is restricted to in-frame clones and leaves out a portion. The sample includes approximately 330,000 clones, approximately 86% of them seen just once. Sequenced: peripheral blood. These receptors all come from a man aged 30-40 years with COVID-19, enrolled during active disease.

This rearrangement joins TRBV25-1 to TRBJ1-4; D remains unclear. The V and J ends lost 6 bases and 6 bases respectively, with 5 bases between them. Germline V CDR1 and CDR2: MGHDK, SYGVNS. This CDR3 contains 11 residues. For the CDR3, the DNA is TGTGCCAGCAGAGCTTATGAAAAACTGTTTTTT. Protein product: CASRAYEKLFF. Complete variable domain (other parts from reference TRBV25-1 and TRBJ1-4): EADIYQTPRYLVIGTGKKITLECSQTMGHDKMYWYQQDPGMELHLIHYSYGVNSTEKGDLSSESTVSRIRTEHFPLTLESARPSHTSQYLCASRAYEKLFFGSGTQLSVL.

The CDR3 reads CASSLAAQYPQSSYNSPLHF. The CDR3 DNA reads as TGCGCCAGCAGCTTGGCCGCACAGTACCCTCAGAGCTCCTATAATTCACCCCTCCACTTT. This chain joins TRBV5-1 and TRBJ1-6; D gene ambiguous. Trimming removed 0 bases from V and 0 bases from J, with 19 bases in between. Germline CDR1 and CDR2: SGHRS and YFSETQ. This CDR3 spans 20 amino acids.

This clone occurred a few times. The rearrangement links TRBV18 to TRBJ1-2, with no clear D. CDR3 length: 11 residues. Trimming took off 6 bases at V and 1 base at J, with 3 bases between the two ends. Germline V CDR1 and CDR2: KGHSH, LQKENI. This CDR3 is CASSFNYGYTF. The CDR3, as DNA: TGTGCCAGCTCCTTTAACTATGGCTACACCTTC.